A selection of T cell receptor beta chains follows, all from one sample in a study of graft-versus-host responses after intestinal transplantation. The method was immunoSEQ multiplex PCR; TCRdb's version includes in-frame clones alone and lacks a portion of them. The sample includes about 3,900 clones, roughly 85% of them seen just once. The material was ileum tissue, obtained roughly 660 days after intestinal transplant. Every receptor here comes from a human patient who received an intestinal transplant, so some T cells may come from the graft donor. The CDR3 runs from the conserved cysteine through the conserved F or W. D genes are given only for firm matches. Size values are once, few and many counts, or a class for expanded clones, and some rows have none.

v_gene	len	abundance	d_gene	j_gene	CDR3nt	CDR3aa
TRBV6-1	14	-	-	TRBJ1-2	TGTGCCAGCAGATCGACGGAAGCCCCATATGGCTACACCTTC	CASRSTEAPYGYTF
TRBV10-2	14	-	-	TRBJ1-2	TGCGCCAGCAGTGGGAGGGGGGTGCACTATGGCTACACCTTC	CASSGRGVHYGYTF
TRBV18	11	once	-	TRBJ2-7	TGTGCCAGCTCACCTGAATACGAGCAGTACTTC	CASSPEYEQYF
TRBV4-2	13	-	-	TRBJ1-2	TGTGCCAGCAGCCACTTCATTGGAGATGGCTACACCTTC	CASSHFIGDGYTF
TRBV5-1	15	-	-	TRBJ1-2	TGCGCCAGCAGCTTGGAGTTCGGGGCAAACTATGGCTACACCTTC	CASSLEFGANYGYTF
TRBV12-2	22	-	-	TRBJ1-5	TGTGCAAGTCGCTCTCCGGTGGTTGGTCAGGGTCAAGCGGTTTCTCAGGATCAGCCCCAGCATTTT	CASRSPVVGQGQAVSQDQPQHF
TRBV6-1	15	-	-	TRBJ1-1	TGTGCCAGCAGTGCGTATATGATTTTGAGCACTGAAGCTTTCTTT	CASSAYMILSTEAFF
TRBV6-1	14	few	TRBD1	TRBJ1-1	TGTGCCAGCAGGAACCCGACAGGGGGGAGTGAAGCTTTCTTT	CASRNPTGGSEAFF
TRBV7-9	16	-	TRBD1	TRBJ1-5	TGTGCCAGCAGCTTAGCTGCAGGGGGGGATAATCAGCCCCAGCATTTT	CASSLAAGGDNQPQHF
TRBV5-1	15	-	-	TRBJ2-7	TGCGCCAGCGGCGACCCCGGTAGACAGGTTTACGAGCAGTACTTC	CASGDPGRQVYEQYF
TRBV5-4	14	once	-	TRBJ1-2	TGTGCCAGAAGCCGCCCACAGTTAGGCTATGGCTACACCTTC	CARSRPQLGYGYTF
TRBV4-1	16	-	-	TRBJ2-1	TGCGCCAGCAGCCAAGAGCGGGGCGCGACTTACAATGAGCAGTTCTTC	CASSQERGATYNEQFF
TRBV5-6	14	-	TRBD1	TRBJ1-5	TGTGCCAGCAGCGTGGGACAGGGCAATCAGCCCCAGCATTTT	CASSVGQGNQPQHF
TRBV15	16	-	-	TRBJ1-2	TGTGCCACCAGCAGGGAGGGACTGCGGGATCCATATGGCTACACCTTC	CATSREGLRDPYGYTF
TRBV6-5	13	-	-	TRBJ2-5	TGTGCCAGCCATGGGGGGTACCTAGAGACCCAGTACTTC	CASHGGYLETQYF
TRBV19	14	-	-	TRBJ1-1	TGTGCCGGTAGTATAGTCCCATTTAACACTGAAGCTTTCTTT	CAGSIVPFNTEAFF
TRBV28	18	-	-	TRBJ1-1	TGTGCCAGCAGTTTATGCGACTATAATACAGGGAGGAACACTGAAGCTTTCTTT	CASSLCDYNTGRNTEAFF
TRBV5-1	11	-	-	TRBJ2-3	TGCGCCAGCAGCTTGGATAATACGCAGTATTTT	CASSLDNTQYF
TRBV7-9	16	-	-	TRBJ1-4	TGTGCCAGCAGCTTTCCGTGGGACGGAGATAATGAAAAACTGTTTTTT	CASSFPWDGDNEKLFF
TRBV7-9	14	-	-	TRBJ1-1	TGTGCCAGCAGCTTAGGAGCCCAGGGCGAACGAGCTTTCTTT	CASSLGAQGERAFF
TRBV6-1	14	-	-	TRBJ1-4	TGTGCCAGCAGTGGACGCCGTTCAGATGAAAAACTGTTTTTT	CASSGRRSDEKLFF
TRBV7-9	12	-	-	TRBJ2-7	TGTGCCACAGGGCTAGATTTCTACGAGCAGTACTTC	CATGLDFYEQYF
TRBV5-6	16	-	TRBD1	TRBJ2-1	TGTGCCAGCATCCGAGTGGGGACAGGGATCTACAATGAGCAGTTCTTC	CASIRVGTGIYNEQFF
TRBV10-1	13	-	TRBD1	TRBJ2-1	TGCGCCAGCGCCTCGGACAGGTACAATGAGCAGTTCTTC	CASASDRYNEQFF
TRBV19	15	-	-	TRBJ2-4	TGTGCCAGTAGTCGGGAAGGGTTAACCAAAAACATTCAGTACTTC	CASSREGLTKNIQYF
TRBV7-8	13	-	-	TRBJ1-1	TGTGCCAGCAGCTTAATGCGGACCCTTGAAGCTTTCTTT	CASSLMRTLEAFF
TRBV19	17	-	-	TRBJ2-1	TGTGCCAGTAGTATAGGACAGGGAGGCGTTTTCTACAATGAGCAGTTCTTC	CASSIGQGGVFYNEQFF
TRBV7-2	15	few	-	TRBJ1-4	TGTGCCAGCAGCTTCTCAGGGGAGCCGAATGAAAAACTGTTTTTT	CASSFSGEPNEKLFF